The clone carrying this TCR beta chain was observed a handful of times. No antigen is known for it. The memory fraction was CD4+CD45RO+CD25- cells. Study-wide findings and caveats: Tumor Treg TCRs overlapped most with tumor naive CD4+ cells. In terms of TCR gene usage, tumor memory CD4+ T cells clustered together with blood and lymph node memory CD4+ cells, as well as with lymph node naive CD4+ cells.

Full-length variable regions came from constant-region reverse primers plus semi-nested Nested Universal Primer A PCR. TCRdb recomputed calls from the 5' RACE reads with MiXCR, one row per CDR3 protein. The profile shows 50,000 to 80,000 distinct CDR3 sequences, around a fifth of them singletons. Germline V lookup: CDR1 DFQATT, CDR2 SNEGSKA (reference sequence). This CDR3 spans 16 amino acids. The V gene end was trimmed by 1 base and the J gene end by 1 base; junction bases not matched to a gene: 8. The chain recombines TRBV20-1 with TRBJ1-1; 8 nucleotides align to TRBD1. The sequenced sample consisted of memory CD4+ T cells sorted from a lymph node. As to subset: memory CD4+ T cells, CD4+CD45RO+CD25-. This TCR derives from a female donor with breast cancer. The CDR3 region is CSARGPGTGQNTEAFF. The CDR3 nucleotides read TGCAGTGCTAGAGGCCCCGGGACAGGCCAGAACACTGAAGCTTTCTTT.